This TCR beta chain stems from a study of blood T cell repertoires in COVID-19. Study-wide context: Samples of COVID-19 (acute and convalescent) were obtained from the United States, Italy and Spain.

Followed longitudinally, the Seattle patients had been enrolled during active infection. CDR3 length equals 18 residues. V lost 2 bases to trimming and J lost 6 bases; unmatched junction nucleotides: 14. Per the original data handling: Counts of nucleated cells, estimated from reference gene primer amplification, were obtained. Measured with immunoSEQ multiplex PCR; TCRdb has only the in-frame clones, and not every one. V and J calls plus clone size are reproduced from that table; the DNA served to infer D and trimming. The sample lists roughly 130,000 clones, 79% occurring once. The V gene is TRBV23-1, the J gene TRBJ2-7; 12 positions agree with TRBD1. TRBV23-1 is sorted into the ORF group, with uncertain function. This receptor was taken from a woman in her 70s with COVID-19, enrolled during active disease. Specimen: peripheral blood. CDR3 in DNA: TGCGCCAGCAGTCAAGGCATACTTTCCGGGACAGGGGGCTCCGAGCAGTACTTC. Translated: CASSQGILSGTGGSEQYF.